In its sample, the clone carrying this TCR beta chain ranks as medium-sized. CDR1 and CDR2 (germline): MNHEY, SMNVEV (reference sequence). Trimming at V came to 8 bases and at J to 4 bases, leaving 7 bases not matched to a gene. This CDR3 region has 14 residues. This specimen comes from a study of blood T cell repertoires in COVID-19. Background on the study: Samples taken during acute and convalescent COVID-19 were collected in the United States, Italy and Spain. The cDNA or gDNA used as material had been derived from T cells, B-cell-depleted T cells, or PBMCs.

Recruited during active infection, patients (from Seattle) were subsequently followed longitudinally. Original handling: Amplifying reference gene primers gave estimates of nucleated cell counts. The table came from immunoSEQ multiplex PCR; TCRdb's copy has only in-frame clones and leaves some out. D and trimming were read from the DNA, whereas the V and J calls and clone size are those reported in that table. Of 150,000 or so clones listed, about nine tenths are singletons. The sequencing input was peripheral blood. The TCR originated in a man aged 25-45 years with COVID-19, enrolled during active disease. V gene TRBV27 combines with J gene TRBJ1-5, with 8 bases lining up with TRBD1. The CDR3 region is CASADRGANQPQHF. The CDR3 DNA follows: TGTGCCAGCGCCGACAGGGGAGCAAATCAGCCCCAGCATTTT.